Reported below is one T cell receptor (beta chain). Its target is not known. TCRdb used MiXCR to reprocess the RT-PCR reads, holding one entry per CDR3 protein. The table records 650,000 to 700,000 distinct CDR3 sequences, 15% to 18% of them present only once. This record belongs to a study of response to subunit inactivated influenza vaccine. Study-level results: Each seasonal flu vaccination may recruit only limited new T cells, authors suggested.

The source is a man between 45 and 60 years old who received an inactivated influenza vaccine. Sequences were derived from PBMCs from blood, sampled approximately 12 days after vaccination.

DNA for the CDR3: TGTGCCAGCAGTGCCCAGAATAATTCACCCCTCCACTTT. Amino acids: CASSAQNNSPLHF. The chain combines TRBV2 with TRBJ1-6; no reliable D call. The CDR3 loop spans 13 amino acids. Per germline, CDR1 SNHLY and CDR2 FYNNEI. Trimming shortened V by 4 bases and J by 5 bases, and 6 bases separated the two germline ends.